These 5 T cell receptor beta chains originate from one sample sequenced in a study of cytomegalovirus exposure and HLA in healthy donors. Primers: 60 Vbeta forward and 13 Jbeta reverse. Method: immunoSEQ multiplex PCR; TCRdb's copy keeps in-frame clones and lacks some. The sample lists around 140,000 clones, about 79% seen once, with less than 3% in the top ten. Sequencing was performed on PBMCs. The receptors were sampled from a male donor in good health and CMV-seronegative.

CDR3 in amino acids: CASSLWSGDNMNQGYTF. The CDR3 coding sequence is TGTGCCAGCAGTTTATGGTCTGGGGACAACATGAATCAAGGCTACACCTTC. This sequence joins TRBV28 and TRBJ1-2; D might be TRBD1 (6 bases). Germline V lookup: CDR1 MDHEN, CDR2 SYDVKM. The CDR3 is 17 residues long. Trimming took 0 bases from V and 8 from J, leaving 22 bases between them.

V usage is TRBV11-3 and J usage is TRBJ2-2; a weak D match, TRBD2 (5 bases). CDR1 SGHNT and CDR2 YENEEA come from the germline V gene. The V end was cut by 1 base, the J end by 7 bases, with 13 bases between. This CDR3 has 15 amino acids. CDR3 nucleotide sequence: TGTGCCAGCAGCTTAGCCTGGACTGACGACGGGGAGCTGTTTTTT. Translated: CASSLAWTDDGELFF.

This chain links TRBV7-9 with TRBJ2-7, with D possibly TRBD1 on 6 matching bases. The CDR3 contains 17 residues. CDR1 SEHNR and CDR2 FQNEAQ come from the germline V gene (reference sequence). V was cut by 3 bases and J by 1 base, with 19 bases left in between. CDR3 in amino acids: CASSFTTGSYLSYEQYF. CDR3 nucleotides: TGTGCCAGCAGCTTCACGACAGGCTCTTACCTGTCCTACGAGCAGTACTTC.

The chain couples TRBV13 to TRBJ2-3, with 10 bases matching TRBD2. This CDR3 spans 14 amino acids. Germline V gene lookup returns CDR1 PRHDT and CDR2 FYEKMQ (reference sequence). Trimming cost V 5 bases and J 4 bases; bases outside gene matches: 3. The CDR3 DNA is TGTGCCAGCAGCCTAGCGGGAGCTGCAGATACGCAGTATTTT. Translation: CASSLAGAADTQYF.

The chain links TRBV28 to TRBJ2-7; 12 bases line up with TRBD2. The germline CDR1 and CDR2 sequences are MDHEN and SYDVKM. The CDR3 runs to 14 residues. Trimming cost V 6 bases and J 5 bases; bases outside gene matches: 5. In DNA, the CDR3 is TGTGCCAGCAGCGAGACTAGCGGGAGAAACGAGCAGTACTTC. This sequence encodes CASSETSGRNEQYF.